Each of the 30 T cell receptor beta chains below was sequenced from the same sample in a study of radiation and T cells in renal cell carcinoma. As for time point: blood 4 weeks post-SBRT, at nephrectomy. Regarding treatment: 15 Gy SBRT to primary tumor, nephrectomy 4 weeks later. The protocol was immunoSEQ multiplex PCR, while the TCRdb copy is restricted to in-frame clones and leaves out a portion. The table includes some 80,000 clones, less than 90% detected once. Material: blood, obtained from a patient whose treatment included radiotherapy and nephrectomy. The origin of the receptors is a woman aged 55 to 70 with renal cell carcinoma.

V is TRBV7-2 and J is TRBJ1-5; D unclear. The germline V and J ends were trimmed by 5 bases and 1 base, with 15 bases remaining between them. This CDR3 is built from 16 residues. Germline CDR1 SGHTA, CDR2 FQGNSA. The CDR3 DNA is TGTGCCAGCAGCCAAAGAGGTGGAGGGAGCAATCAGCCCCAGCATTTT. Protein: CASSQRGGGSNQPQHF.

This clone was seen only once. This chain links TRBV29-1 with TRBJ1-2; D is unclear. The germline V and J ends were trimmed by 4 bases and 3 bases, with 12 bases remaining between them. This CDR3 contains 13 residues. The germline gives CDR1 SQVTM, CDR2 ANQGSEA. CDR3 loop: CSVATATDYGYTF. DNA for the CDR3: TGCAGCGTTGCTACAGCTACAGACTATGGCTACACCTTC.

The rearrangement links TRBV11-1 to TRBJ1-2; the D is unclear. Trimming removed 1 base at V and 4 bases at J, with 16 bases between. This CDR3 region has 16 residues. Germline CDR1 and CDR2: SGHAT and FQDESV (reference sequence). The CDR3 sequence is CASSLGPVNSLYGYTF. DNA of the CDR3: TGTGCCAGCAGCTTAGGGCCAGTCAACTCCCTCTATGGCTACACCTTC. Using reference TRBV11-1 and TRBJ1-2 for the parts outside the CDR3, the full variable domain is EAEVAQSPRYKITEKSQAVAFWCDPISGHATLYWYRQILGQGPELLVQFQDESVVDDSQLPKDRFSAERLKGVDSTLKIQPAELGDSAMYLCASSLGPVNSLYGYTFGSGTRLTVV.

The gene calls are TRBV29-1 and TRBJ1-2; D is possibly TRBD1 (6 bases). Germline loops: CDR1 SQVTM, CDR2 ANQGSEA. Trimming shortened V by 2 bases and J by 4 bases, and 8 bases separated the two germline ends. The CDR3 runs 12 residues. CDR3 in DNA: TGCAGCGTTGAATTAGGGGGCTATGGCTACACCTTC. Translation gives CSVELGGYGYTF. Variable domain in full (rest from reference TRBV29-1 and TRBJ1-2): SAVISQKPSRDICQRGTSLTIQCQVDSQVTMMFWYRQQPGQSLTLIATANQGSEATYESGFVIDKFPISRPNLTFSTLTVSNMSPEDSSIYLCSVELGGYGYTFGSGTRLTVV.

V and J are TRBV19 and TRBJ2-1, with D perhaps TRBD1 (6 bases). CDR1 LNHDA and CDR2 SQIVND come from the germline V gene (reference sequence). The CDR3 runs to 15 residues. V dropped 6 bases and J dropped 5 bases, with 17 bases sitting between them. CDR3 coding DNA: TGTGCCAGTAGGATTGGGACACGATCCAACAATGAGCAGTTCTTC. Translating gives CASRIGTRSNNEQFF.

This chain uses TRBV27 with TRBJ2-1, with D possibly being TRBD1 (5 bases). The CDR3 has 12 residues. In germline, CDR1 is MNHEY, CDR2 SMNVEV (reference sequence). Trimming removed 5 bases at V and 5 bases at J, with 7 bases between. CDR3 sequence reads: CASSRQNNEQFF. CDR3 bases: TGTGCCAGCAGTCGACAGAACAATGAGCAGTTCTTC.

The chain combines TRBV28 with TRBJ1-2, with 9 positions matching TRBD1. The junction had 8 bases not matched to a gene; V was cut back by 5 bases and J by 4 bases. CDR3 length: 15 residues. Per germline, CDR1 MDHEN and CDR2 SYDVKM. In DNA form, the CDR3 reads TGTGCCAGCAGTCCCCCTAGGGGACAGGGCTATGGCTACACCTTC. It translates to CASSPPRGQGYGYTF.

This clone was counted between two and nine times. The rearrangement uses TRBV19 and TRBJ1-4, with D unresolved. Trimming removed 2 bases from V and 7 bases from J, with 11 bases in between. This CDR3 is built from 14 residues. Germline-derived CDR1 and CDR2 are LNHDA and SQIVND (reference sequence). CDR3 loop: CASSIKGRREKLFF. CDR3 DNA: TGTGCCAGTAGTATAAAGGGTAGGCGTGAAAAACTGTTTTTT.

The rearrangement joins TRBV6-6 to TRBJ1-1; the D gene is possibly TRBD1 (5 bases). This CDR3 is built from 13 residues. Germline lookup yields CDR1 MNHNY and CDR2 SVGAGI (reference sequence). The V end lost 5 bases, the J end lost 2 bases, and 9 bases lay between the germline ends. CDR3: CASSRDGNTEAFF. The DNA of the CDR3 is TGTGCCAGCAGTAGGGACGGAAACACTGAAGCTTTCTTT.

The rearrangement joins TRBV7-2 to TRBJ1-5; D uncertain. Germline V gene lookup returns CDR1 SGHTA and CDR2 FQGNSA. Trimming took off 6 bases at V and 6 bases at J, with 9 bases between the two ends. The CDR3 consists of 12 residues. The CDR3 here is CASSYPGQPQHF. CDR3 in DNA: TGTGCCAGCAGTTACCCGGGTCAGCCCCAGCATTTT.

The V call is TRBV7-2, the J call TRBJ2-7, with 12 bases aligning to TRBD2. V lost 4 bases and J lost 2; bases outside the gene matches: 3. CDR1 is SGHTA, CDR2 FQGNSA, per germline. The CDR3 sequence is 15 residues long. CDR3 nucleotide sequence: TGTGCCAGCAGCTCCTGGACTAGCGGGACCTACGAGCAGTACTTC. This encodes CASSSWTSGTYEQYF.

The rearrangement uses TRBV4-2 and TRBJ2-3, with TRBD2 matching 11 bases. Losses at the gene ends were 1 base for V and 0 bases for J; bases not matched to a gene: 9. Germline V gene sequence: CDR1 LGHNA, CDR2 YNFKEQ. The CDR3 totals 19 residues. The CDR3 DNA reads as TGTGCCAGCAGCCAAGTTCCTCTAGCGGGAGGACTTAGCACAGATACGCAGTATTTT. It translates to CASSQVPLAGGLSTDTQYF.

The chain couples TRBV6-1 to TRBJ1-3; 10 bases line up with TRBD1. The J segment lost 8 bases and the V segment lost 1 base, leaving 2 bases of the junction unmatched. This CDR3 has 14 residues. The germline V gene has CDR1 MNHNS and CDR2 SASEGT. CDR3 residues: CASSEGTGGHTIYF. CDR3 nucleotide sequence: TGTGCCAGCAGTGAAGGGACAGGGGGTCACACCATATATTTT.

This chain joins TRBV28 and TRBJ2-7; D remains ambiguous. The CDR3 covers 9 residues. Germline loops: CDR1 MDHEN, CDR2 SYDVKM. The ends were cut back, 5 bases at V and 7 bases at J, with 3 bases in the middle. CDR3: CASSPEQYF. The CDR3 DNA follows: TGTGCCAGCAGTCCAGAGCAGTACTTC.

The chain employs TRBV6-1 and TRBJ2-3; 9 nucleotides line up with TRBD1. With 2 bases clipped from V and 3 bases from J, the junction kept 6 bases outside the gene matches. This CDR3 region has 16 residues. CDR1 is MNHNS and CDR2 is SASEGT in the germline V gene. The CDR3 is CASSEMYRGRTDTQYF. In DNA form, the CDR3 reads TGTGCCAGCAGTGAAATGTACAGGGGGCGAACAGATACGCAGTATTTT.

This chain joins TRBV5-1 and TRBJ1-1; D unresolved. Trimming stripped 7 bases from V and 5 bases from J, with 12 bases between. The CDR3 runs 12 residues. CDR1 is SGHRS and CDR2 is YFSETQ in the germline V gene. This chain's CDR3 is CASGERWTEAFF. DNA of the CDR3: TGCGCCAGCGGGGAAAGGTGGACTGAAGCTTTCTTT. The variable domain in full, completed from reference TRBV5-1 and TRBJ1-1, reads KAGVTQTPRYLIKTRGQQVTLSCSPISGHRSVSWYQQTPGQGLQFLFEYFSETQRNKGNFPGRFSGRQFSNSRSEMNVSTLELGDSALYLCASGERWTEAFFGQGTRLTVV.

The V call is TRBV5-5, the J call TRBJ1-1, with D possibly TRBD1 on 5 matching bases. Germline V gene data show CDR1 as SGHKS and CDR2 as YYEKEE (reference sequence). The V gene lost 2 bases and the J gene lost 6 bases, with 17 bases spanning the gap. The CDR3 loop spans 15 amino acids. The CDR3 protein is CASSFLWDKGAEAFF. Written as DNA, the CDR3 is TGTGCCAGCAGCTTTTTGTGGGATAAAGGGGCTGAAGCTTTCTTT.

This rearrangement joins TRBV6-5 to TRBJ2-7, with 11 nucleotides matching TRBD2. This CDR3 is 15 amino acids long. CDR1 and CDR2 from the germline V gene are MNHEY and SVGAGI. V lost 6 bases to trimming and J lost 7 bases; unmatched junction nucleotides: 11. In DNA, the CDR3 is TGTGCCAGCAGCTACCTTAGCGGGGGGGCTGGGGAGCAGTACTTC. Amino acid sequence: CASSYLSGGAGEQYF.

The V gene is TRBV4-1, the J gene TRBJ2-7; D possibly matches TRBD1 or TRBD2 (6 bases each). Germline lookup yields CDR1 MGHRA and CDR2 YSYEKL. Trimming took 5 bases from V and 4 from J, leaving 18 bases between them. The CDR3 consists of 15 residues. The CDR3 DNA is TGCGCCAGCAGCTTAAACGGGGGCGTGGGGTACGAGCAGTACTTC. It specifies CASSLNGGVGYEQYF.

As DNA, the CDR3 is TGTGCCAGCAGTGAGCTCAGGGGAGGTTCACCCCTCCACTTT. Its translation is CASSELRGGSPLHF. The chain recombines TRBV2 with TRBJ1-6; TRBD1 might be the D (6 bases). V was trimmed by 3 bases and J by 9 bases, leaving 12 bases between them. Germline lookup yields CDR1 SNHLY and CDR2 FYNNEI. The CDR3 is 14 amino acids.

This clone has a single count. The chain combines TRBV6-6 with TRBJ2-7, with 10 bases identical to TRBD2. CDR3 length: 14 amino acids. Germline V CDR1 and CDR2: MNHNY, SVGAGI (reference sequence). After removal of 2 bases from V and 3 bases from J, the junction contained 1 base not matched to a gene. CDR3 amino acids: CASSYSGGGYEQYF. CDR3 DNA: TGTGCCAGCAGTTACAGCGGGGGGGGCTACGAGCAGTACTTC.

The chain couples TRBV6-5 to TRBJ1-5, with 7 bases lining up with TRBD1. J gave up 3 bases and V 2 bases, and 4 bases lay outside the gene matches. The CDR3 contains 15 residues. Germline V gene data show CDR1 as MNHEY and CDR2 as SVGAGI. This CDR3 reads CASSYTGQVNQPQHF. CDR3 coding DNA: TGTGCCAGCAGTTACACCGGACAGGTCAATCAGCCCCAGCATTTT.

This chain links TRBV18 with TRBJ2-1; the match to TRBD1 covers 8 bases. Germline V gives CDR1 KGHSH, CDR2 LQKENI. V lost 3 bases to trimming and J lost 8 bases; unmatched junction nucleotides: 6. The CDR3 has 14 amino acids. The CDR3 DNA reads TGTGCCAGCTCACCCCCCGGACAGGGTTATGAGCAGTTCTTC. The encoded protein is CASSPPGQGYEQFF.

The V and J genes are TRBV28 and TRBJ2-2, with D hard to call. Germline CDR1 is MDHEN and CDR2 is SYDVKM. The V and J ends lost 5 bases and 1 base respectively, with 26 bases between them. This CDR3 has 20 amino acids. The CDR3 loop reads CASSPEGIEFARRNTGELFF. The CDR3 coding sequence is TGTGCCAGCAGTCCTGAAGGAATAGAATTCGCCAGGCGGAACACCGGGGAGCTGTTTTTT.

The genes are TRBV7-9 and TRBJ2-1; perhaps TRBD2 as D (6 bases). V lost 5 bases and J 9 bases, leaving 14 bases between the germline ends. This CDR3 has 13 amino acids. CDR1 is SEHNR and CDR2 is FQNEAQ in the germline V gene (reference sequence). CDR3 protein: CASSPGLRSEQFF. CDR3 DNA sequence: TGTGCCAGCAGCCCGGGACTCCGTTCTGAGCAGTTCTTC.

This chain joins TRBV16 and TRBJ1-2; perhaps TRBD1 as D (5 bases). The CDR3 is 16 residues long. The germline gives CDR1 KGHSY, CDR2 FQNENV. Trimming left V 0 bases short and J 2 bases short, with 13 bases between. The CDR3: CASSQSRGRSNYGYTF. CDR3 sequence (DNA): TGTGCCAGCAGCCAATCGAGGGGCAGGAGCAACTATGGCTACACCTTC.

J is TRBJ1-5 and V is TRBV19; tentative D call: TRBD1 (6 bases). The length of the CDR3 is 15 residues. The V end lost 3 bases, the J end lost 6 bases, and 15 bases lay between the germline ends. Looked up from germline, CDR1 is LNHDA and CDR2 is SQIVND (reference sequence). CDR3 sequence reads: CASSITGGVGQPQHF. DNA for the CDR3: TGTGCCAGTAGTATTACGGGGGGCGTAGGTCAGCCCCAGCATTTT.

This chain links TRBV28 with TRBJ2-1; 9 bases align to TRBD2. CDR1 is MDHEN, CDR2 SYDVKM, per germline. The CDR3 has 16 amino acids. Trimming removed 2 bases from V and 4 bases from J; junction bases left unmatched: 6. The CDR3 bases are TGTGCCAGCAGTTTAACTGGTAGCGGGGGATACAATGAGCAGTTCTTC. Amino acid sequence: CASSLTGSGGYNEQFF.

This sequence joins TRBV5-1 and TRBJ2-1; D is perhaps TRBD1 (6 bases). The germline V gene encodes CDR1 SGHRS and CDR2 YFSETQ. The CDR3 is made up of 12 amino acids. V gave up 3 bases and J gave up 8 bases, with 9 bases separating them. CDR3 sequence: CASSWGTYEQFF. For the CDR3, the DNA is TGCGCCAGCAGCTGGGGGACATATGAGCAGTTCTTC.

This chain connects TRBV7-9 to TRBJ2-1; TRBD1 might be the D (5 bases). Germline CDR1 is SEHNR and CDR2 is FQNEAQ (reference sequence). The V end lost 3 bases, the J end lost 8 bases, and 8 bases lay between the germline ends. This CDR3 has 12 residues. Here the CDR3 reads CASSFQGYEQFF. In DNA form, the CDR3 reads TGTGCCAGCAGCTTCCAGGGCTATGAGCAGTTCTTC.